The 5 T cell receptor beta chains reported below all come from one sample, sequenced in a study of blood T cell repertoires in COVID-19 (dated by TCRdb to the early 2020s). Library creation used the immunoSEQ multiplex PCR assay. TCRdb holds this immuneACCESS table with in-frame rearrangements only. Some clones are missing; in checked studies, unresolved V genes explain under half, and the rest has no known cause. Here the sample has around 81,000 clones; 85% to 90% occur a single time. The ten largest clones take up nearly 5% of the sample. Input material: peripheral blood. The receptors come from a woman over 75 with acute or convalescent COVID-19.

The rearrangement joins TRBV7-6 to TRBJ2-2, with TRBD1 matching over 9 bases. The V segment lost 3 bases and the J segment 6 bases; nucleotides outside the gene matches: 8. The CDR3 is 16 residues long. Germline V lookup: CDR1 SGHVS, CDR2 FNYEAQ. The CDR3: CASSFSGTGLSGELFF. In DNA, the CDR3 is TGTGCCAGCAGCTTTTCCGGGACAGGGTTGTCCGGGGAGCTGTTTTTT.

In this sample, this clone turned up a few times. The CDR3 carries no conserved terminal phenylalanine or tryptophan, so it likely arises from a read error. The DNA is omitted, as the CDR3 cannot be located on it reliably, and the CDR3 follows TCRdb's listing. This CDR3 is CASSSFRDRVY. The chain employs TRBV2 and TRBJ1-2; TRBD1, the table's D call, was not compared with the DNA. Termini included, the CDR3 measures 11 amino acids. Germline CDR1 and CDR2: SNHLY and FYNNEI.

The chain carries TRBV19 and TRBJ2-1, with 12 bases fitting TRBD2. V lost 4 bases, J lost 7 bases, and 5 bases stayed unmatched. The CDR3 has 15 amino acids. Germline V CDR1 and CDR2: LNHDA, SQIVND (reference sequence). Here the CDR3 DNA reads TGTGCCAGTAGTACCCTAGCGGGGGGGCGTAATGAGCAGTTCTTC. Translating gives CASSTLAGGRNEQFF.

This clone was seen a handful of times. The CDR3 protein is CASSLVNSGANVLTF. As DNA, the CDR3 is TGTGCCAGCAGCTTGGTAAACTCTGGGGCCAACGTCCTGACTTTC. The genes are TRBV5-4 and TRBJ2-6; D remains ambiguous. Germline V gene sequence: CDR1 SGHNT, CDR2 YYREEE (reference sequence). V was clipped by 0 bases and J by 0 bases, with 4 bases between them. The CDR3 runs 15 residues.

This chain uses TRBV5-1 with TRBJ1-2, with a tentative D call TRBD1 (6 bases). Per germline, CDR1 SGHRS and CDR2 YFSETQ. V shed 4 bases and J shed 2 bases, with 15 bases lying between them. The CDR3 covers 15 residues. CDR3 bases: TGCGCCAGCAGCCAAGGCCGGGGGGCGAACTATGGCTACACCTTC. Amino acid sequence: CASSQGRGANYGYTF.